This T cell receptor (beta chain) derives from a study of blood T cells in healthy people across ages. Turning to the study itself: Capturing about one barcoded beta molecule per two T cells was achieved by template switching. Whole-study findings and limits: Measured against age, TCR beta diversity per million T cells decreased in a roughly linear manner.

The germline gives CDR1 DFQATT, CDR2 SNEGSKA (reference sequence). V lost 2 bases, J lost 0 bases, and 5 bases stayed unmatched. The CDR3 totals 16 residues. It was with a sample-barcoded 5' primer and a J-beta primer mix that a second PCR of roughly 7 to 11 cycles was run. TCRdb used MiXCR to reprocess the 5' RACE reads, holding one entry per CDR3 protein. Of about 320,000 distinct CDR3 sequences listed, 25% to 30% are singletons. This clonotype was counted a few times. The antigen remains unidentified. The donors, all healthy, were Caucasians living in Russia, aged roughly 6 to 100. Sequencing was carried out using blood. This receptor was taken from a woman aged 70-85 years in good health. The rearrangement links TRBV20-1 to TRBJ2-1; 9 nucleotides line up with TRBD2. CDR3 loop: CSARFNSGSSYNEQFF. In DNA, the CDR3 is TGCAGTGCTAGATTTAATAGCGGGAGCTCCTACAATGAGCAGTTCTTC.